One and the same sample provided the 3 T cell receptor beta chains below, sequenced in a study of shared clonotypes between healthy human individuals. The naive CD8 population came from CD45RO-negative cells selected for CCR7, without terminally differentiated effector memory CD45RA+ cells. Only in-frame clones appear in the TCRdb table, and some are missing; sequencing was by immunoSEQ multiplex PCR. This table has 2 million to 2.5 million clones, about 95% appearing once. The specimen was naive CD8+ T cells sorted from blood. These receptors all come from a man between 18 and 29 years old in good health.

J is TRBJ1-1 and V is TRBV18, with unresolved D. This CDR3 contains 13 residues. Looked up from germline, CDR1 is KGHSH and CDR2 is LQKENI. V was trimmed by 1 base and J by 2 bases, leaving 5 bases between them. The CDR3: CASSPLANTEAFF. CDR3 in DNA: TGTGCCAGCTCACCACTGGCTAACACTGAAGCTTTCTTT. Complete variable domain (other parts from reference TRBV18 and TRBJ1-1): NAGVMQNPRHLVRRRGQEARLRCSPMKGHSHVYWYRQLPEEGLKFMVYLQKENIIDESGMPKERFSAEFPKEGPSILRIQQVVRGDSAAYFCASSPLANTEAFFGQGTRLTVV.

A single count supports this clone. The rearrangement joins TRBV6-5 to TRBJ1-4, with 9 bases that match TRBD1. Germline assignment: CDR1 MNHEY and CDR2 SVGAGI. V lost 4 bases, J lost 7 bases, and 10 bases stayed unmatched. The CDR3 length is 16 residues. Here the CDR3 reads CASSSGQGRFGEKLFF. The DNA for the CDR3 is TGTGCCAGCAGTTCGGGACAGGGTCGTTTTGGTGAAAAACTGTTTTTT.

The gene calls are TRBV10-3 and TRBJ1-4, with D hard to call. CDR1 is ENHRY and CDR2 is SYGVKD in the germline V gene. Trimming left V 0 bases short and J 6 bases short, with 11 bases between. CDR3 length equals 15 residues. DNA for the CDR3: TGTGCCATCAGTGAGTCGTTGGCTACTGATGAAAAACTGTTTTTT. It specifies CAISESLATDEKLFF.